A single sample is the source of the 27 T cell receptor beta chains below, sequenced in a study of tissue T cells after allogeneic stem cell transplantation. Sequenced by immunoSEQ multiplex PCR; TCRdb stores in-frame clones only, minus some. The table includes tens of thousands of clones, 65% to 85% detected once. Sequencing used sorted cells pooled from one or two spleens. These receptors all stem from a pool of C57BL/6 mice in good health.

To note about this clone: The germline and genes are mouse ones. CDR3 DNA, as far as it was read: TGTGCCAGCAGCCAGCAGGGGGCGGACACAGAAGTCTTC. It yields the protein CASSQQGADTEVF. The entire CDR3 sequence reads CASSQQGADTEVFF. J is TRBJ1-1 and V is TRBV5, with TRBD1 matching over 8 bases. The DNA ends 1 residue before the CDR3 does, and the rest of the CDR3 is filled in from the germline J gene. Germline values: CDR1 LGHNA, CDR2 YNLKQL (reference sequence). The CDR3 runs to 14 residues. J was trimmed by 3 bases and V by 3 bases; bases with no gene match: 3.

Only one count was recorded for this clone. The gene names here belong to mouse. The CDR3 end falls 1 residue outside the read, so it is completed with the germline J gene. The chain employs TRBV13-2 and TRBJ1-6; TRBD1 agrees at 8 bases. TRBJ1-6 is sorted into the ORF group, with uncertain function. This CDR3 is 15 amino acids long. The V and J ends lost 2 bases and 4 bases, in that order; junction bases with no gene match: 2. From germline, CDR1 is NNHNN and CDR2 SYGAGS (reference sequence). Incomplete CDR3 DNA: TGTGCCAGCGGTGACAGGGGGCTATATAATTCGCCCCTCTAC. Translation: CASGDRGLYNSPLY. The CDR3 in full is CASGDRGLYNSPLYF.

About this clone: Gene names refer to mouse genes. The read terminates 1 residue before the CDR3 end, so the remaining end is supplied by the germline J gene. This chain joins TRBV4 and TRBJ2-1; 12 nucleotides agree with TRBD2. This CDR3 spans 14 amino acids. Looked up from germline, CDR1 is LGHDT and CDR2 is YNNKQL (reference sequence). V dropped 3 bases and J dropped 7; count of bases not matched to a gene: 1. CDR3 DNA, as far as it was read: TGTGCCAGCAGCTATGGACTGGGGGGGGCTGAGCAGTTC. This sequence encodes CASSYGLGGAEQF. The whole CDR3 region reads CASSYGLGGAEQFF.

Concerning this clone itself: These gene names are mouse names. The CDR3 end is not reached by the read, which stops 1 residue before it; the germline J gene fills it in. This chain connects TRBV13-2 to TRBJ1-1; the match to TRBD1 covers 7 bases. V gave up 5 bases and J gave up 6 bases; unmatched junction bases: 1. CDR3 size: 11 residues. Per germline, CDR1 NNHNN and CDR2 SYGAGS (reference sequence). The sequenced CDR3 bases are TGTGCCAGCGGGCAGGGGGCAGAAGTCTTC. It encodes CASGQGAEVF. The entire CDR3 protein reads CASGQGAEVFF.

A word on this clone: The germline and genes are mouse ones. With the read ending 1 residue before the CDR3 end, the germline J gene is used to fill in that end. The rearrangement uses TRBV16 and TRBJ2-4; the D is unclear. Germline V gene lookup returns CDR1 SGHSA and CDR2 FRNQAP. Trimming removed 0 bases from V and 4 bases from J, with 5 bases in between. The CDR3 extends over 13 amino acids. The covered CDR3 bases are TGTGCAAGCAGCTTAGATTCGAAAAACACCTTGTAC. Amino acids: CASSLDSKNTLY. The complete CDR3 sequence is CASSLDSKNTLYF.

With respect to this clone: Here the gene names and germline are mouse. Coverage ceases 1 residue before the CDR3 finishes, and the germline J gene fills in the end. J is TRBJ2-5 and V is TRBV3, with TRBD1 as a possible D gene (6 bases). Germline CDR1 SNHLY, CDR2 FYNGKV (reference sequence). The CDR3 extends over 14 amino acids. The germline V and J ends were trimmed by 3 bases and 0 bases, with 7 bases remaining between them. CDR3 bases read: TGTGCCAGCAGCTTTGGACAGAACCAAGACACCCAGTAC. Residues: CASSFGQNQDTQY. The whole CDR3 protein is CASSFGQNQDTQYF.

This clone was observed a few times. All gene names here are mouse names. The read gets to within 1 residue of the CDR3 end, and the germline J gene fills in the rest. The genes are TRBV2 and TRBJ2-1; 8 bases are a match to TRBD2. Germline V gene lookup returns CDR1 LGHNA and CDR2 YSYQKL. The CDR3 covers 15 residues. J was trimmed by 1 base and V by 5 bases; bases with no gene match: 4. CDR3 bases read: TGTGCCAGCAGCTCGACTGGGGCCAACTATGCTGAGCAGTTC. Translating it yields CASSSTGANYAEQF. The whole CDR3 reads CASSSTGANYAEQFF.

In the case of this clone: Mouse gene names apply. The read stops 1 residue short of the end of the CDR3; the missing end is completed from the germline J gene. The chain couples TRBV20 to TRBJ2-7, with 11 positions matching TRBD1. Germline trimming cut 1 base from V and 7 bases from J; bases unmatched to any gene: 3. CDR1 is GFQATS, CDR2 STVNSAI, per germline. The CDR3 length is 13 residues. CDR3 DNA (partial): TGTGGTGCTAGGGGGACAGGGGGCGACGAACAGTAC. Residues: CGARGTGGDEQY. The CDR3 in full is CGARGTGGDEQYF.

This clone showed up just a few times. The gene names given are mouse names. The read ends 1 residue before the CDR3 terminus; that terminus is restored from the germline J gene. The J gene is TRBJ1-3, the V gene TRBV3; 12 positions agree with TRBD1. This CDR3 comprises 16 residues. CDR1 SNHLY and CDR2 FYNGKV come from the germline V gene (reference sequence). V was clipped by 4 bases and J by 3 bases; unmatched bases: 4. The CDR3 loop reads CASSSGTGGVGNTLYF. The covered CDR3 bases are TGTGCCAGCAGCTCCGGGACAGGGGGCGTTGGAAATACGCTCTAT.

This clone was found a few times. Germline and genes: mouse. Read sequence stops 1 residue before the CDR3 end, and the germline J gene provides the missing end. The chain combines TRBV3 with TRBJ2-7, with 10 bases aligning to TRBD2. With V trimmed by 3 bases and J by 6 bases, 2 bases remained unmatched. CDR3 length: 13 amino acids. Germline values: CDR1 SNHLY, CDR2 FYNGKV (reference sequence). CDR3 region: CASSLDWGSEQYF. The CDR3 DNA, read in part, is TGTGCCAGCAGCTTGGACTGGGGGAGTGAACAGTAC.

As regards this clone: Gene names follow the mouse nomenclature. The sequenced fragment ends 1 residue before the CDR3 boundary, so the rest is inferred from the germline J gene. This rearrangement joins TRBV13-1 to TRBJ2-7; a possible D gene is TRBD2 (6 bases). Looked up from germline, CDR1 is NSHNY and CDR2 is SYGAGN. Trimming stripped 0 bases from V and 5 bases from J, with 6 bases between. The length of the CDR3 is 12 residues. The covered CDR3 bases are TGTGCCAGCAGTGATGGGGGGGATGAACAGTAC. Residues: CASSDGGDEQY. The full CDR3 sequence reads CASSDGGDEQYF.

Remarks on this clone: Gene labels here are mouse ones. The CDR3 end is not reached by the read, which stops 1 residue before it; the germline J gene fills it in. V is TRBV17 and J is TRBJ1-3, with D possibly TRBD1 on 6 matching bases. Germline assignment: CDR1 MNHDT and CDR2 YYDKIL. The CDR3 covers 16 residues. V lost 1 base, J lost 0 bases, and 10 bases lay in between. CDR3 DNA, as far as it was read: TGTGCTAGCAGTAGAGGGCCAGGGGATTCTGGAAATACGCTCTAT. Translating gives CASSRGPGDSGNTLY. The whole CDR3 sequence is CASSRGPGDSGNTLYF.

Details on this clone: Gene names follow the mouse nomenclature. The CDR3 end falls 1 residue outside the read, so it is completed with the germline J gene. V gene TRBV26 combines with J gene TRBJ1-1; 8 bases are a match to TRBD1. The CDR3 runs to 15 residues. Trimming at V came to 2 bases and at J to 0 bases, leaving 2 bases not matched to a gene. Per germline, CDR1 KGHPV and CDR2 FQNQEV (reference sequence). The CDR3 is CASSLRQGTNTEVFF. The DNA read from the CDR3 is TGTGCCAGCAGTCTGAGACAGGGGACAAACACAGAAGTCTTC.

Comment on this clone: Gene names are the mouse ones. The sequenced fragment ends 1 residue before the CDR3 boundary, so the rest is inferred from the germline J gene. V gene TRBV29 combines with J gene TRBJ1-6; D possibly corresponds to TRBD1 (6 bases). TRBJ1-6 is an ORF, and what it does is uncertain. Germline lookup yields CDR1 MSHET and CDR2 SYDVDS. The length of the CDR3 is 15 residues. Deletions cut 4 bases from V and 4 bases from J, with 11 bases between. The CDR3 loop is CASSSVDRYNSPLYF. Partial CDR3 DNA: TGTGCTAGCAGTTCCGTGGACAGATATAATTCGCCCCTCTAC.

A remark on this clone: The genes are named according to mouse. The read ends 1 residue shy of where the CDR3 ends; the end is completed using the germline J gene. The gene calls are TRBV13-2 and TRBJ2-4; 7 positions agree with TRBD2. Germline-derived CDR1 and CDR2 are NNHNN and SYGAGS (reference sequence). This CDR3 contains 14 residues. V lost 2 bases, J lost 1 base, and 1 base stayed unmatched. The CDR3 bases that were read are TGTGCCAGCGGTGAAGACTGGGGTCAAAACACCTTGTAC. Translation gives CASGEDWGQNTLY. In full, the CDR3 reads CASGEDWGQNTLYF.

This clone was seen more than once but under ten times. The genes are named according to mouse. The CDR3 end falls 1 residue outside the read, so it is completed with the germline J gene. V usage is TRBV23 and J usage is TRBJ2-7; the table assigns TRBD1, which was not confirmed against the DNA. Germline assignment: CDR1 KGHTA and CDR2 FQNQQP. The CDR3 length is 15 residues. This chain's CDR3 is CSSSQTGTGFYEQYF. The covered CDR3 bases are TGCTCCAGCAGTCAAACCGGGACAGGGTTCTATGAACAGTAC. Filled out from reference TRBV23 and TRBJ2-7, the complete variable domain reads DAAVTQKPRYLIKMKGQEAEMKCIPEKGHTAVFWYQQKQSKELKFLIYFQNQQPLDQIDMVKERFSAVCPSSSLCSLGIRTCEAEDSALYLCSSSQTGTGFYEQYFGPGTRLTVL.

Comment on this clone: The gene names given are mouse names. Read sequence stops 1 residue before the CDR3 end, and the germline J gene provides the missing end. The chain couples TRBV15 to TRBJ1-1; D may be TRBD1 (5 bases). The ends were cut back, 3 bases at V and 0 bases at J, with 8 bases in the middle. CDR1 and CDR2 (germline): SGHND, FRSKSL. The CDR3 is 14 amino acids. The sequenced part of the CDR3 DNA is TGTGCCAGCAGTTTTGGGGGTGCAAACACAGAAGTCTTC. Translating gives CASSFGGANTEVF. The complete CDR3 sequence is CASSFGGANTEVFF.

With respect to this clone: Germline and genes: mouse. The sequenced fragment ends 1 residue before the CDR3 boundary, so the rest is inferred from the germline J gene. The rearrangement joins TRBV1 to TRBJ2-5; the D is unclear. Germline CDR1 and CDR2: NSQYPW and LRSPGD (reference sequence). V was shortened by 3 bases and J by 2 bases, with 9 bases between the two germline ends. This CDR3 is 14 amino acids long. CDR3 bases read: TGCACCTGCAGTGCCCGGGATGGCCAAGACACCCAGTAC. Translation: CTCSARDGQDTQY. The complete CDR3 sequence is CTCSARDGQDTQYF.

A word on this clone: The genes are named according to mouse. The read gets to within 1 residue of the CDR3 end, and the germline J gene fills in the rest. The chain employs TRBV3 and TRBJ2-4, with 9 nucleotides matching TRBD2. CDR1 is SNHLY, CDR2 FYNGKV, per germline (reference sequence). J gave up 2 bases and V 2 bases, and 5 bases lay outside the gene matches. The CDR3 sequence is 16 residues long. The CDR3 DNA, read in part, is TGTGCCAGCAGCTTAAGCCTGGGGGGGAATCAAAACACCTTGTAC. Translating it yields CASSLSLGGNQNTLY. The complete CDR3 protein is CASSLSLGGNQNTLYF.

Notes on this clone: The gene names here belong to mouse. Read sequence stops 1 residue before the CDR3 end, and the germline J gene provides the missing end. V usage is TRBV13-2 and J usage is TRBJ2-4, with a weak D call TRBD2 (6 bases). The CDR3 has 14 amino acids. The V gene's germline CDR1 is NNHNN and CDR2 SYGAGS (reference sequence). With 5 bases removed from V and 3 bases from J, the gap between germline ends came to 13 bases. CDR3 residues: CASGSGDGQNTLYF. Partial CDR3 DNA: TGTGCCAGCGGGTCTGGGGACGGGCAAAACACCTTGTAC.

This clone was found once. Gene names are the mouse ones. The sequence runs out 1 residue before the end of the CDR3; the remainder is reconstructed from the germline J gene. V is TRBV13-2 and J is TRBJ2-4; 11 nucleotides align to TRBD2. CDR3 length: 16 amino acids. From germline, CDR1 is NNHNN and CDR2 SYGAGS (reference sequence). V dropped 4 bases and J dropped 0; count of bases not matched to a gene: 4. The CDR3 is CASGRDWGTSQNTLYF. The sequenced part of the CDR3 DNA is TGTGCCAGCGGTCGGGACTGGGGGACTAGTCAAAACACCTTGTAC.

Points on this clone: These gene names are mouse names. The read comes to an end 1 residue before the CDR3 does, leaving the germline J gene to fill in the end. This chain joins TRBV1 and TRBJ1-5; no reliable D call. Per the germline V gene, CDR1 is NSQYPW and CDR2 is LRSPGD (reference sequence). The length of the CDR3 is 14 residues. Between the trimmed V and J ends, which lost 2 bases and 2 bases, there was a span of 7 bases. CDR3 DNA (partial): TGCACCTGCAGTGCACGGGGTTACAACCAGGCTCCGCTT. It encodes CTCSARGYNQAPL. The entire CDR3 protein reads CTCSARGYNQAPLF.

Concerning this clone itself: All gene names here are mouse names. The observed sequence ends 1 residue before the CDR3 terminus, with the missing tail filled in from the germline J gene. This chain joins TRBV3 and TRBJ1-2, with D tentatively TRBD1 (5 bases). The germline V gene encodes CDR1 SNHLY and CDR2 FYNGKV (reference sequence). CDR3 length: 14 residues. Trimming removed 1 base at V and 0 bases at J, with 6 bases between. The CDR3 reads CASSLGGSNSDYTF. The DNA read from the CDR3 is TGTGCCAGCAGCTTAGGGGGGTCAAACTCCGACTACACC.

Concerning this clone: The germline and genes are mouse ones. The missing CDR3 end, 1 residue past where the read stops, is filled in from the germline J gene. This chain links TRBV13-3 with TRBJ1-4; 10 bases are shared with TRBD1. The CDR3 has 12 amino acids. CDR1 and CDR2 (germline): NNHDY, SYVADS. J was trimmed by 7 bases and V by 9 bases; bases with no gene match: 3. CDR3 protein: CATGTGVERLFF. The CDR3 bases that were read are TGTGCCACCGGGACAGGGGTCGAAAGATTATTT.

In the case of this clone: Genes here carry mouse names. The read comes to an end 1 residue before the CDR3 does, leaving the germline J gene to fill in the end. The rearrangement joins TRBV12-1 to TRBJ1-1; D is uncertain. V gave up 4 bases and J gave up 8 bases, with 10 bases separating them. Germline V lookup: CDR1 SGHSN, CDR2 HYEKVE. CDR3 length equals 11 residues. This CDR3 reads CASSSGREVFF. The part of the CDR3 DNA that was read is TGTGCCAGCTCGTCCGGGAGGGAAGTCTTC. The full variable domain, its missing parts supplied by reference TRBV12-1 and TRBJ1-1, is DSGVVQSPRHIIKEKGGRSVLTCIPISGHSNVVWYQQTLGKELKFLIQHYEKVERDKGFLPSRFSVQQFDDYHSEMNMSALELEDSAMYFCASSSGREVFFGKGTRLTVV.

About this clone: Mouse gene names and germline throughout. The read falls 1 residue short of the CDR3 end, and the missing part is taken from the germline J gene. V is TRBV13-3 and J is TRBJ2-7; 11 nucleotides align to TRBD2. This CDR3 has 13 residues. Trimming took 5 bases from V and 6 from J; bases not matched to a gene: 4. Germline loops: CDR1 NNHDY, CDR2 SYVADS. The CDR3 DNA, read in part, is TGTGCCAGCAGCCTGGACTGGGGGGTTGAACAGTAC. It is translated as CASSLDWGVEQY. The full CDR3 protein reads CASSLDWGVEQYF.

With regard to this clone: Germline and genes here are mouse. The read finishes 1 residue shy of the CDR3 end, and the germline J gene is used to complete it. The chain uses TRBV5 and TRBJ2-4, with unresolved D. Germline V gene lookup returns CDR1 LGHNA and CDR2 YNLKQL (reference sequence). CDR3 length equals 13 residues. V gave up 2 bases and J gave up 2 bases, with 5 bases separating them. The chain's CDR3 is CASSQLDQNTLYF. The DNA read from the CDR3 is TGTGCCAGCAGCCAACTGGATCAAAACACCTTGTAC.